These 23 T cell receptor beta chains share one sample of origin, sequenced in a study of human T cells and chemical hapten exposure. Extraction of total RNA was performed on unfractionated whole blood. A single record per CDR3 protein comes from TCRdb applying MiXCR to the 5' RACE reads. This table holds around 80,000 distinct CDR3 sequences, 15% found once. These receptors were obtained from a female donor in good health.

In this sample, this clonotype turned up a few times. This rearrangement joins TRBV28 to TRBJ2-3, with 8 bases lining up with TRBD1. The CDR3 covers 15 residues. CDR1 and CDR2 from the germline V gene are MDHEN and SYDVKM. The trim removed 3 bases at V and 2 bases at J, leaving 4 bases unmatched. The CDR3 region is CASSLGQGATDTQYF. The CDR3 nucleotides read TGTGCCAGCAGTTTGGGCCAGGGGGCCACAGATACGCAGTATTTT. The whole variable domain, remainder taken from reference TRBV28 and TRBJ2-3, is DVKVTQSSRYLVKRTGEKVFLECVQDMDHENMFWYRQDPGLGLRLIYFSYDVKMKEKGDIPEGYSVSREKKERFSLILESASTNQTSMYLCASSLGQGATDTQYFGPGTRLTVL.

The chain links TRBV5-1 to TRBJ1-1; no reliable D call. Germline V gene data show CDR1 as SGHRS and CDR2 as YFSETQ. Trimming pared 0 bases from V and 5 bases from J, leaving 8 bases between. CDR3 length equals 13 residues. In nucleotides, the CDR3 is TGCGCCAGCAGCTTGGAAGTCGATACTGAAGCTTTCTTT. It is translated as CASSLEVDTEAFF.

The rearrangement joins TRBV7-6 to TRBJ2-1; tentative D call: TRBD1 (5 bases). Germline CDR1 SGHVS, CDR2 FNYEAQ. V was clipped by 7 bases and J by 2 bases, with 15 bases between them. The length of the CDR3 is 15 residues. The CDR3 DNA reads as TGTGCCAGCACCCGAAATACAGGAGCCTACAATGAGCAGTTCTTC. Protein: CASTRNTGAYNEQFF.

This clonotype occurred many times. The CDR3, as DNA: TGTGCCAGCAGGCCCGGGACAGGGAAGGGCTATGGCTACACCTTC. Its protein product is CASRPGTGKGYGYTF. The chain combines TRBV6-1 with TRBJ1-2; TRBD1 aligns across 9 bases. The CDR3 is 15 amino acids. Germline CDR1 is MNHNS and CDR2 is SASEGT. Trimming removed 6 bases from V and 4 bases from J; junction bases left unmatched: 9.

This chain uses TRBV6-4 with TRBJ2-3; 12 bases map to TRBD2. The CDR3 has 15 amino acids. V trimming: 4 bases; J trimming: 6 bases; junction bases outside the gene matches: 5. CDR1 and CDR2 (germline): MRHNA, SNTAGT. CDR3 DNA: TGTGCCAGCAGTGCGCTAGCGGGAGGGACGGATACGCAGTATTTT. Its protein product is CASSALAGGTDTQYF.

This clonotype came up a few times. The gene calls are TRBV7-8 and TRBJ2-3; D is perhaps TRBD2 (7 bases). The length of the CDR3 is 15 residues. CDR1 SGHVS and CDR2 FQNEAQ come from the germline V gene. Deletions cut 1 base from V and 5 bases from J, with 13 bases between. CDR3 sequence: CASSLVGGGLDTQYF. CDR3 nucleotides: TGTGCCAGCAGCTTAGTTGGGGGGGGGCTAGATACGCAGTATTTT.

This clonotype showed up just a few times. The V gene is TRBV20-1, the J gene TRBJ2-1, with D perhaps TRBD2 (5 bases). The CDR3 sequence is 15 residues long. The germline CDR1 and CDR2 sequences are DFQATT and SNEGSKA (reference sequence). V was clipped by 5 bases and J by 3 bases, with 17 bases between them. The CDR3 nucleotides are TGCAGTGCTGGTCACCGGGATTATCACTACAATGAGCAGTTCTTC. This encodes CSAGHRDYHYNEQFF.

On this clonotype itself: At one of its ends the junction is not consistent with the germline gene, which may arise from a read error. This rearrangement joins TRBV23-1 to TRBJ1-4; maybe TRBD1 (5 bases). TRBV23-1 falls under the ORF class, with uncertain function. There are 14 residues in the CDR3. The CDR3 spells CASGQGATNEKLFF. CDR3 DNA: TGCGCCAGCGGTCAGGGAGCAACTAATGAAAAACTGTTTTTT.

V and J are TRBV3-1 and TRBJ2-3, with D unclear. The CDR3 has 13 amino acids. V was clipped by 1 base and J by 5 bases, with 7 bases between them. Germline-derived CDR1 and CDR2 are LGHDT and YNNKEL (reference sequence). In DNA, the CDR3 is TGTGCCAGCAGCCAAGGTGGGCGAGATACGCAGTATTTT. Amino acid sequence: CASSQGGRDTQYF.

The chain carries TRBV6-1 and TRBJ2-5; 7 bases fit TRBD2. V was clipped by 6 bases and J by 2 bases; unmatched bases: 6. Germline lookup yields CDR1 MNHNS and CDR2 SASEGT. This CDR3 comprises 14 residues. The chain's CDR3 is CASRDLGLQETQYF. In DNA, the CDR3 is TGTGCCAGCAGAGATCTGGGACTACAAGAGACCCAGTACTTC.

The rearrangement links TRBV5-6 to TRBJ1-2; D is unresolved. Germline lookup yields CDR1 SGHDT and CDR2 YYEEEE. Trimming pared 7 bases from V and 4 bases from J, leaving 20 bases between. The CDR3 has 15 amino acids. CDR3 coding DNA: TGTGCCAGCGTTTGGCGGGAGGGAAATATCTATGGCTACACCTTC. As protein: CASVWREGNIYGYTF.

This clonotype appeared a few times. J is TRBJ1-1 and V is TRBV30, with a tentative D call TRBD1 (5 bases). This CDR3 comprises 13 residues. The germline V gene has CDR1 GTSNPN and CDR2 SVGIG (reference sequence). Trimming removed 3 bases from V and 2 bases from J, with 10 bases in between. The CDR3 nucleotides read TGTGCCTGGAGATGGCAGGGTAACACTGAAGCTTTCTTT. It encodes CAWRWQGNTEAFF.

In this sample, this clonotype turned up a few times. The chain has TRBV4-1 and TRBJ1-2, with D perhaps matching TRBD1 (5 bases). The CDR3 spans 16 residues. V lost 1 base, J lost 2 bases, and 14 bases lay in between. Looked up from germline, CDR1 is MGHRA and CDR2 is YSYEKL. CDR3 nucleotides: TGCGCCAGCAGCCAAGCAGTAGGGGCCAGGAACTATGGCTACACCTTC. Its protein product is CASSQAVGARNYGYTF.

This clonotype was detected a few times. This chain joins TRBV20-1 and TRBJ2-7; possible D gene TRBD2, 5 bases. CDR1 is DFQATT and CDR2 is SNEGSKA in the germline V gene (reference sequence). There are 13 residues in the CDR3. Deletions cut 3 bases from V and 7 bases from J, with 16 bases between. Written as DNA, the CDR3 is TGCAGTGCTAGGGGGAGCAGTTTGAAGGAGCAGTACTTC. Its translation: CSARGSSLKEQYF.

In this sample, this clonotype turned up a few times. The CDR3 here is CASGTISGRSETQYF. DNA for the CDR3: TGTGCCAGCGGAACCATTAGCGGGAGGAGTGAGACCCAGTACTTC. This chain uses TRBV5-4 with TRBJ2-5; 10 positions agree with TRBD2. The CDR3 is 15 amino acids. Trimming removed 7 bases from V and 5 bases from J; junction bases left unmatched: 11. From germline, CDR1 is SGHNT and CDR2 YYREEE (reference sequence).

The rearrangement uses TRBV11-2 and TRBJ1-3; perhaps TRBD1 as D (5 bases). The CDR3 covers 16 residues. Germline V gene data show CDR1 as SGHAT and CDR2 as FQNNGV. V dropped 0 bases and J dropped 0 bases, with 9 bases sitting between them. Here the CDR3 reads CASSLDRGYSGNTIYF. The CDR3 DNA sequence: TGTGCCAGCAGCTTAGATCGGGGCTACTCTGGAAACACCATATATTTT.

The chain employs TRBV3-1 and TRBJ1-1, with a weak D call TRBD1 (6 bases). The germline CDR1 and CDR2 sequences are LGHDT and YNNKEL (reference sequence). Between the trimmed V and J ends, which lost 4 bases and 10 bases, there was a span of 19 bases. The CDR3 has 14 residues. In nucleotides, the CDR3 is TGTGCCAGCAGCCCAACGGCTGGGGAGGGGGGAGCTTTCTTT. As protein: CASSPTAGEGGAFF.

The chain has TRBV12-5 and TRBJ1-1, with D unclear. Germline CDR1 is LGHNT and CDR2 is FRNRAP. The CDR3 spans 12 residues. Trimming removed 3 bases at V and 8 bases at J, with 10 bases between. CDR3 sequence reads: CASGFREQEAFF. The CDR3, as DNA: TGTGCTAGTGGTTTTCGGGAACAGGAAGCTTTCTTT.

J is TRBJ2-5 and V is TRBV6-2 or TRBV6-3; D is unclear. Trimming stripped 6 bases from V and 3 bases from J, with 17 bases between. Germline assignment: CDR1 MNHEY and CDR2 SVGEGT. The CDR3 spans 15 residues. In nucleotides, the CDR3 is TGTGCCAGCAGCCTTCTTGATTACGGAAAAGAGACCCAGTACTTC. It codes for CASSLLDYGKETQYF.

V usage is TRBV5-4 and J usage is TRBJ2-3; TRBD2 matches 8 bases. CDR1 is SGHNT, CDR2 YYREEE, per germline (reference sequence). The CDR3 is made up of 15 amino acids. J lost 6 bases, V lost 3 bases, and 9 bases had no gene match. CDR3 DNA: TGTGCCAGCAGCTCGTCCGGGACTAGGACCGATACGCAGTATTTT. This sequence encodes CASSSSGTRTDTQYF.

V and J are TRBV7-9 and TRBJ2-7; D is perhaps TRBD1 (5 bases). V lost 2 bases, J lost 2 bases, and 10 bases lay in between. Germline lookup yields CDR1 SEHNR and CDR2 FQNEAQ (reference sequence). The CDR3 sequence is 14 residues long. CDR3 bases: TGTGCCAGCAGCTTAAGTCAGGGTACCTACGAGCAGTACTTC. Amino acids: CASSLSQGTYEQYF.

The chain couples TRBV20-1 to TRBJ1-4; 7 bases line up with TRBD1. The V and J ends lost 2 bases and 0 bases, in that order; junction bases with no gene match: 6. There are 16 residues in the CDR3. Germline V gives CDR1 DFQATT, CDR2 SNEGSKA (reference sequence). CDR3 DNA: TGCAGTGCTAGACTAACAGGGGTAGCAACTAATGAAAAACTGTTTTTT. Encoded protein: CSARLTGVATNEKLFF.

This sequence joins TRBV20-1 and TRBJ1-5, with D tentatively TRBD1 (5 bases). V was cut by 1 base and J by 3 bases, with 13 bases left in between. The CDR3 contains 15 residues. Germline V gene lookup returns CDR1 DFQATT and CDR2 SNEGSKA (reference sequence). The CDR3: CSARVGPGYNQPQHF. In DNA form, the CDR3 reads TGCAGTGCTAGAGTAGGCCCAGGGTACAATCAGCCCCAGCATTTT.